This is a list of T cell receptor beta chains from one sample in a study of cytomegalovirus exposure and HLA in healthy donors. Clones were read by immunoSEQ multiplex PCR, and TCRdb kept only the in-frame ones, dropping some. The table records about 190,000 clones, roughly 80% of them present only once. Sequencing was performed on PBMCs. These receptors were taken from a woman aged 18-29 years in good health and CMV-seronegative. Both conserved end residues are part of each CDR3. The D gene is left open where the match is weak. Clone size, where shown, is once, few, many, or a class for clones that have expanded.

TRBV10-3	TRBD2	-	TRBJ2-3	TGTGCCATCAGTGAAGGGACTAGGAACACAGATACGCAGTATTTT	CAISEGTRNTDTQYF
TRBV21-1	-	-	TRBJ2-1	TGTGCCAGCAGCAAAGCGGTCTCAGGGACTAAGCGCAGCTCCTACAATGAGCAGTTCTTC	CASSKAVSGTKRSSYNEQFF
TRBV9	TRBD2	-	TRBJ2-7	TGTGCCAGCAGCGTAGGGGCTAGCGGACACTACGAGCAGTACTTC	CASSVGASGHYEQYF
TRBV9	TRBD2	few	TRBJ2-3	TGTGCCAGCAGCGTAGTTGGGACTAGCGGGGGGGCAGATACGCAGTATTTT	CASSVVGTSGGADTQYF
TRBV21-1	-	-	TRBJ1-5	TGTGCCAGCAGCAATTTAACAGTTTGTCAGCCCCAGCATTTT	CASSNLTVCQPQHF
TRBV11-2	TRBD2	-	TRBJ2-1	TGTGCCAGCAGCGTAAGACTAGCGGGAATCTACAATGAGCAGTTCTTC	CASSVRLAGIYNEQFF
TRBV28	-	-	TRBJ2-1	TGTGCCAGCAGTCCCCTACTGTCCTACAATGAGCAGTTCTTC	CASSPLLSYNEQFF
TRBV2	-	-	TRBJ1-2	TGTGCCAGCAGTGGGAGGGCAGAGAACTATGGCTACACCTTC	CASSGRAENYGYTF
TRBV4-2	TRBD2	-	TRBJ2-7	TGTGCCAGCAGCCAAGATAGACTAGCGAGTTACTACGAGCAGTACTTC	CASSQDRLASYYEQYF
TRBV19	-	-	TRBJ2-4	TGTGCCAGTAGTATTGCAGGGATCAAAAACATTCAGTACTTC	CASSIAGIKNIQYF
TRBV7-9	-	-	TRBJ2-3	TGTGCCAGCAGCCACCGACTGACGACTAGCACAGATACGCAGTATTTT	CASSHRLTTSTDTQYF
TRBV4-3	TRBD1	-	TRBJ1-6	TGCGCCAGCAGCCGGGAACAGGGGGCTGAGTATTCACCCCTCCACTTT	CASSREQGAEYSPLHF
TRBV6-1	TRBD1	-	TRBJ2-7	TGTGCCAGCAGTGACACCGGGACAGGGGAGAAAAAGGGCGAGCAGTACTTC	CASSDTGTGEKKGEQYF
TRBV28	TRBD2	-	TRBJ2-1	TGTGCCAGTACAAATAGCGGGAGGGCCAGGCATGAGCAGTTCTTC	CASTNSGRARHEQFF
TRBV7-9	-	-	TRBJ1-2	TGTGCCAGCAGCCCCCGGTCACCCCCCAACTATGGCTACACCTTC	CASSPRSPPNYGYTF
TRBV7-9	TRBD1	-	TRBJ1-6	TGTGCCAGCAGCTCTGACGGACAGGGGACTTCACCCCTCCACTTT	CASSSDGQGTSPLHF
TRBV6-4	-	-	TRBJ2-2	TGTGCCAGCAGTGACTCGTTGGGGCAGGGTGACACCGGGGAGCTGTTTTTT	CASSDSLGQGDTGELFF
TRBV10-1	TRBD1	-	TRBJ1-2	TGCGCCAGCAGTCCCGGGACAGGCCCCTATGGCTACACCTTC	CASSPGTGPYGYTF
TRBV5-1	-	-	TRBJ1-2	TGCGCCAGCAGCTTGGTAGCGACAAATAACTATGGCTACACCTTC	CASSLVATNNYGYTF
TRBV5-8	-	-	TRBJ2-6	TGTGCCAGCAGCTTGCCGCCGGGACATGACTCTGGGGCCAACGTCCTGACTTTC	CASSLPPGHDSGANVLTF
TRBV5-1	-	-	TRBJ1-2	TGCGCCAGCAGCTTCACGACAGATGGCTACACCTTC	CASSFTTDGYTF
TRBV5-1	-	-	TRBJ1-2	TGCGCCAGCAGCCGTGCAGGGGCAGAGTATGGCTACACCTTC	CASSRAGAEYGYTF
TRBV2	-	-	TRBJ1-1	TGTGCCAGCAGCCTGGAAGGACTCCTGACTGAAGCTTTCTTT	CASSLEGLLTEAFF
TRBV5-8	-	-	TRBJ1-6	TGTGCCAGCAGCTTTAGAAGAAATTCACCCCTCCACTTT	CASSFRRNSPLHF
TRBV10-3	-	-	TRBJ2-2	TGTGCCATCAGTGAGTCCGGGCCGAACCGGGGCACCGGGGAGCTGTTTTTT	CAISESGPNRGTGELFF
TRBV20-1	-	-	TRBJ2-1	TGCAGTGCTAGAGATGGCAGGGGGCAGTTCTTC	CSARDGRGQFF
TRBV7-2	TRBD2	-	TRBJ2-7	TGTGCCAGCAGCTTTACTAGCGGGGGCTCCTACGAGCAGTACTTC	CASSFTSGGSYEQYF
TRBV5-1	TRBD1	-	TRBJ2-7	TGCGCCAGCAGCTCCACAGGGGGGCCCTCCTACGAGCAGTACTTC	CASSSTGGPSYEQYF
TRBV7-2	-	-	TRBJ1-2	TGTGCCAGCAGCCTTTCAGGGGTGGTCTATGGCTACACCTTC	CASSLSGVVYGYTF
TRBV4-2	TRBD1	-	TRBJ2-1	TGTGCCAGCAGCCAAGAGGTGGACAGGGGCAATGAGCAGTTCTTC	CASSQEVDRGNEQFF
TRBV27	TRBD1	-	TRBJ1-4	TGTGCCAGCAGTACGTCCCAGGGGGCAAGGGCCAAACTGTTTTTT	CASSTSQGARAKLFF
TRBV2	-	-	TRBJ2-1	TGTGCCAGCAGGAAGGGGGGAGGGCCTCACAATGAGCAGTTCTTC	CASRKGGGPHNEQFF